This TCR beta chain originates from a study of Ad26.COV2.S vaccination and SARS-CoV-2 variants (dated by TCRdb to 2020 to 2023). About the study as a whole: Donors in the vaccine arm were drawn from COV1001, a phase I-IIa trial of Ad26.COV2.S in healthy adults that was multicentre, randomized, double-blind and placebo-controlled. A total of 32 samples were included in the TCR-sequenced set, comprising roughly 19 Ad26.COV2.S vaccine recipients, 5 placebo recipients and 8 SARS-CoV-2 convalescent individuals. The specificity and breadth of SARS-CoV-2-reactive T cell receptors after Ad26.COV2.S vaccination were assessed by TCRbeta repertoire sequencing. Dosing of Ad26.COV2.S was intramuscular, at either 5x10^10 or 1x10^11 viral particles, delivered as one shot or as two shots spaced 56 days apart. Investigators remained blinded to trial group allocation during experiments and outcome assessment. Participants in the trial were split at random into five groups of five each, receiving low-dose or high-dose Ad26.COV2.S once or twice, or else placebo on both occasions.

The immunoSEQ Assay was used to sequence TCRbeta CDR3 regions. After extraction, genomic DNA underwent amplification by bias-controlled multiplex PCR, followed by high-throughput sequencing. Concerning the study's data processing: To quantify the absolute abundance of every unique TCRbeta CDR3 region, sequences were collapsed and filtered. T cell fraction was estimated by normalization of TCRbeta template counts to usable DNA, with usable DNA being measured through amplification of reference genes present in all nucleated cells. Repertoire TCRs were annotated as SARS-CoV-2-specific by exact matching of V gene, CDR3 amino acid sequence and J gene to a known reactive TCR set. The reference SARS-CoV-2 TCR set was derived from MIRA and filtered for enrichment in COVID-19-positive ImmuneCODE repertoires, a step that removed public or cross-reactive TCRs. Using the MIRA antigens, annotated TCRs were further analysed by specific ORF or by position within an ORF. Depth was the summed frequency of annotated unique rearrangements, while breadth was defined as annotated unique rearrangements over total unique productive rearrangements. Group comparisons of TCR breadth used two-sided Wilcoxon rank-sum tests. Not all clones reach the TCRdb copy of this immuneACCESS table, which keeps in-frame sequences only. Checked studies attribute under half of the gap to unresolved V genes and leave the rest unexplained. V, J and clone size are those of that table, while D and trimming were read from the DNA. In all, the sample holds 300,000 to 400,000 clones, and around 83% of those were seen once. The biggest ten clones account for more than 1.5% of the sample.

A note on this clone: It has no known antigen specificity. Base qualities are not provided; no much larger clone lies one nucleotide away.

Sample treatment or condition, as interpreted from the label and publication: roughly 19 received Ad26.COV2.S at low or high dose, single or two shots; several received placebo; per-sample allocation not given. For vaccine and placebo recipients, the sequenced repertoires came from samples collected on day 63 after the first injection. In Cohort 1b, around 23 adults aged 18-55 years were enrolled at a single site in Boston, USA, between 29 July and 7 August 2020. Ad26.COV2.S consisted of a replication-incompetent adenovirus type 26 vector by which a prefusion-stabilized SARS-CoV-2 spike protein from the original Wuhan strain was expressed. General conclusions and limits of the study: The study was not powered for comparison of responses between vaccine doses or regimens. The authors noted that total T cell responses may have been underestimated by the TCR breadth and depth analyses. After vaccination, spike-specific CD8+ and CD4+ T cell responses were reported to show substantial breadth. Higher spike-specific TCR breadth was observed in Ad26.COV2.S recipients than in placebo recipients (P = 0.0014). Vaccine and placebo recipients had comparable non-spike TCR breadth, which fits with the vaccine containing only spike.

The junction carries 8 bases between V and J, which are trimmed by 3 bases and 5 bases respectively. CDR1 and CDR2 (MNHNS, SASEGT) derive from the germline V gene. Inclusive of the bounding cysteine and phenylalanine, the CDR3 is 12 residues long. Kept here is only the CDR3 DNA, which spans 36 bases and is read in frame from base 1. This clonotype was obtained from a person between 18 and 60 years old who received the Ad26.COV2.S COVID-19 vaccine or a placebo. The sequence links TRBV6-1 to TRBJ2-7; the D segment cannot be called with confidence. Material: peripheral blood, obtained in a trial of Ad26.COV2.S vaccine versus placebo. The CDR3 region: CASSELGNEQYF. The nucleotide sequence is given as TGTGCCAGCAGTGAGCTAGGGAACGAGCAGTACTTC.